The 30 T cell receptor beta chains below were found in one sample sequenced in a study of CXCR3-negative and CXCR3-positive naive CD8 T cells. General observations from the study: Naive CXCR3-positive cells had TRB CDR3s more hydrophobic than those of CXCR3-negative naive cells.

These receptors are not linked to any known antigen. It was by 5' RACE with UMI labels that the TRB cDNA libraries were prepared. TCRdb re-called the 5' RACE reads, yielding one record per CDR3 amino acid sequence without DNA. The listing contains 6,500 to 7,000 distinct CDR3 sequences. Specimen: naive CXCR3+ CD8+ T cells from blood. Subset of the sample: CD45RO-CCR7+CD27+CD95- naive CD8+ T cells expressing CXCR3 (TNR3+). These receptors all stem from a human donor in good health. Some clones in this sample may be carry-over from other donors' samples.

The chain links TRBV20-1 to TRBJ2-1; TCRdb lists TRBD2, though no DNA is available to test this call. Per the germline V gene, CDR1 is DFQATT and CDR2 is SNEGSKA (reference sequence). This CDR3 has 17 amino acids. This chain's CDR3 is CSARGLAGGLDYNEQFF.

This clonotype counts as medium-sized by frequency. The chain carries TRBV20-1 and TRBJ1-2. The CDR3 consists of 14 residues. CDR1 and CDR2 from the germline V gene are DFQATT and SNEGSKA (reference sequence). The CDR3 loop reads CSAPGRPRNYGYTF.

This clonotype is identified as medium-sized from frequency. The chain recombines TRBV29-1 with TRBJ2-1. Germline V gene lookup returns CDR1 SQVTM and CDR2 ANQGSEA. The CDR3 has 13 residues. The chain's CDR3 is CSLRTSSYNEQFF.

Its frequency marks this clonotype as medium-sized. V and J are TRBV3-2 and TRBJ2-3; TCRdb gives TRBD2 as the D gene, but with no DNA this cannot be confirmed. TRBV3-2 is a recognized pseudogene. This CDR3 contains 16 residues. The CDR3 is CASSQPSGASTDTQYF.

This clonotype is medium-sized by frequency. The V call is TRBV29-1, the J call TRBJ2-7; TCRdb returns TRBD2, unconfirmable since there is no DNA. Germline V CDR1 and CDR2: SQVTM, ANQGSEA. This CDR3 is 15 amino acids long. The CDR3 loop is CSVEGGSGSTYEQYF.

Considering frequency, this clonotype is medium-sized (0.01 to 0.1%). The CDR3 is CASSPWTGGAGNYGYTF. The rearrangement joins TRBV2 to TRBJ1-2; checking the TCRdb D call of TRBD1 is not possible without DNA. This CDR3 has 17 residues. CDR1 and CDR2 from the germline V gene are SNHLY and FYNNEI.

The rearrangement links TRBV6-6 to TRBJ2-1; TCRdb designates TRBD2, a call that cannot be tested without DNA. This CDR3 contains 15 residues. Germline assignment: CDR1 MNHNY and CDR2 SVGAGI (reference sequence). The CDR3 region is CASSYSGTSGNEQFF.

The rearrangement uses TRBV10-3 and TRBJ2-1; TCRdb lists TRBD1, though no DNA is available to test this call. In germline, CDR1 is ENHRY, CDR2 SYGVKD. The CDR3 is made up of 15 amino acids. This CDR3 is CAITVSGSSYNEQFF.

By frequency, this clonotype is medium-sized. J is TRBJ2-5 and V is TRBV7-8; TCRdb selects TRBD1, and the lack of DNA leaves this call unchecked. CDR1 is SGHVS and CDR2 is FQNEAQ in the germline V gene. The CDR3 is 16 residues long. The CDR3 loop is CASSPPLDSKKETQYF.

This chain uses TRBV20-1 with TRBJ2-7; TCRdb names TRBD2, which stays unverified in the absence of DNA. Germline CDR1 DFQATT, CDR2 SNEGSKA (reference sequence). The CDR3 sequence is 18 residues long. Here the CDR3 reads CSARGDTLRLAVPYEQYF.

The CDR3 loop reads CASSQGRQGPLEQYF. This chain uses TRBV3-1 with TRBJ2-7; TCRdb's D gene call, TRBD1, goes unchecked for lack of DNA. The CDR3 covers 15 residues. Germline V CDR1 and CDR2: LGHDT, YNNKEL (reference sequence).

Judged by frequency, this clonotype is medium-sized. The chain joins TRBV14 to TRBJ2-5; without DNA, the TCRdb call of TRBD1 cannot be checked. Germline CDR1 reads SGHDN; CDR2 reads FVKESK. The CDR3 loop spans 15 amino acids. The CDR3 region is CASSQLAGILETQYF. The complete variable domain, with remaining parts taken from reference TRBV14 and TRBJ2-5, reads EAGVTQFPSHSVIEKGQTVTLRCDPISGHDNLYWYRRVMGKEIKFLLHFVKESKQDESGMPNNRFLAERTGGTYSTLKVQPAELEDSGVYFCASSQLAGILETQYFGPGTRLLVL.

The chain joins TRBV27 to TRBJ1-2; TCRdb gives TRBD1 as the D gene, but with no DNA this cannot be confirmed. This CDR3 region has 15 residues. Germline CDR1 is MNHEY and CDR2 is SMNVEV (reference sequence). CDR3 residues: CASSPFAGTNYGYTF.

The chain joins TRBV5-6 to TRBJ1-5; the TRBD1 assignment by TCRdb is unverifiable without DNA. Germline V gene sequence: CDR1 SGHDT, CDR2 YYEEEE. The CDR3 is 15 amino acids. This CDR3 is CASSDRDRHNQPQHF.

The chain uses TRBV9 and TRBJ2-5; TCRdb calls TRBD2, which cannot be checked without DNA. Germline assignment: CDR1 SGDLS and CDR2 YYNGEE. The CDR3 length is 16 residues. The chain's CDR3 is CASGGLAGVDQETQYF.

Here the CDR3 reads CASSGQIQETQYF. The rearrangement uses TRBV9 and TRBJ2-5; TCRdb returns TRBD1, unconfirmable since there is no DNA. Germline values: CDR1 SGDLS, CDR2 YYNGEE. The CDR3 is 13 residues long. Supplemented by reference TRBV9 and TRBJ2-5, the full variable domain reads DSGVTQTPKHLITATGQRVTLRCSPRSGDLSVYWYQQSLDQGLQFLIQYYNGEERAKGNILERFSAQQFPDLHSELNLSSLELGDSALYFCASSGQIQETQYFGPGTRLLVL.

V and J are TRBV19 and TRBJ2-5; TCRdb reports TRBD1, a call that lacks DNA to check it against. From germline, CDR1 is LNHDA and CDR2 SQIVND (reference sequence). This CDR3 has 15 amino acids. CDR3 sequence: CASSIRGQTEETQYF. The full variable domain, with the rest looked up from reference TRBV19 and TRBJ2-5, is DGGITQSPKYLFRKEGQNVTLSCEQNLNHDAMYWYRQDPGQGLRLIYYSQIVNDFQKGDIAEGYSVSREKKESFPLTVTSAQKNPTAFYLCASSIRGQTEETQYFGPGTRLLVL.

The CDR3 here is CASSYSGLQETQYF. This chain links TRBV6-5 with TRBJ2-5; absent DNA, TCRdb's TRBD2 call cannot be checked. The CDR3 has 14 residues. Germline V gives CDR1 MNHEY, CDR2 SVGAGI.

By frequency, this clonotype is large. This chain uses TRBV6-6 with TRBJ1-1. Germline values: CDR1 MNHNY, CDR2 SVGAGI (reference sequence). This CDR3 is 14 amino acids long. The CDR3 loop is CASSYSEGNTEAFF.

The rearrangement links TRBV7-2 to TRBJ2-3; TCRdb's assignment of TRBD1 cannot be checked, as there is no DNA. Germline CDR1 and CDR2: SGHTA and FQGNSA. CDR3 length equals 15 residues. CDR3 loop: CASSSGVRVTDTQYF.

By frequency, this clonotype is medium-sized. This sequence joins TRBV28 and TRBJ2-5. The CDR3 totals 13 residues. Per germline, CDR1 MDHEN and CDR2 SYDVKM. This CDR3 reads CASSLQNQETQYF.

This clonotype ranks as medium-sized in terms of frequency. The chain joins TRBV20-1 to TRBJ2-3; the TCRdb call, TRBD1, lacks DNA for checking. The CDR3 consists of 15 residues. Germline assignment: CDR1 DFQATT and CDR2 SNEGSKA (reference sequence). The CDR3 sequence is CSARPIRDRGDTQYF.

This clonotype is labeled medium-sized based on frequency. This chain links TRBV6-6 with TRBJ2-3. Germline assignment: CDR1 MNHNY and CDR2 SVGAGI (reference sequence). This CDR3 has 14 residues. CDR3 in amino acids: CASSYSAGTDTQYF.

The rearrangement links TRBV3-1 to TRBJ2-2; TCRdb outputs TRBD1, but without DNA this stays unchecked. The CDR3 contains 17 residues. CDR1 and CDR2 (germline): LGHDT, YNNKEL (reference sequence). The CDR3 reads CASSPNPGRSNTGELFF.

The genes are TRBV11-1 and TRBJ2-1; TCRdb's assignment of TRBD2 cannot be checked, as there is no DNA. Looked up from germline, CDR1 is SGHAT and CDR2 is FQDESV (reference sequence). The CDR3 length is 13 residues. This chain's CDR3 is CASSWLAYNEQFF.

The rearrangement joins TRBV20-1 to TRBJ2-7. Germline assignment: CDR1 DFQATT and CDR2 SNEGSKA (reference sequence). The CDR3 has 13 amino acids. The CDR3 here is CSARDSDGYEQYF.

This clonotype is identified as medium-sized from frequency. This sequence joins TRBV27 and TRBJ2-1. Germline CDR1 MNHEY, CDR2 SMNVEV (reference sequence). The CDR3 length is 12 residues. The CDR3 region is CASSNGYNEQFF.

This chain joins TRBV7-2 and TRBJ2-5; with no DNA, the TCRdb D assignment of TRBD2 cannot be verified. The CDR3 contains 16 residues. Germline values: CDR1 SGHTA, CDR2 FQGNSA. The CDR3 is CASSLVISGAGETQYF.

The chain joins TRBV6-2 or TRBV6-3 to TRBJ2-7. Per germline, CDR1 MNHEY and CDR2 SVGEGT. The CDR3 covers 15 residues. CDR3 protein: CASSLSGGSSYEQYF.

This clonotype is called medium-sized (0.01 to 0.1%) based on its frequency. The genes are TRBV6-5 and TRBJ2-2; absent DNA, TCRdb's TRBD1 call cannot be checked. The germline V gene has CDR1 MNHEY and CDR2 SVGAGI. The CDR3 spans 20 residues. The CDR3 protein is CASSYSRGLQGTANTGELFF.